This T cell receptor (beta chain) appears in the sequencing data of a study of shared clonotypes between healthy human individuals. General observations from the study: Few donors restricted represented genetic and exposure-history diversity.

TCRdb's copy holds only in-frame clones and misses some; the assay was immunoSEQ multiplex PCR. The data contain 740,000 or so clones, 60% to 75% of them singletons. Germline values: CDR1 GTSNPN, CDR2 SVGIG (reference sequence). The CDR3 sequence is 13 residues long. Trimming took off 2 bases at V and 1 base at J, with 7 bases between the two ends. In the case of this clone: Its antigen is undetermined.

This clonotype was obtained from a woman younger than 45 in good health. The chain joins TRBV30 to TRBJ2-3; D remains unclear. The specimen was memory CD4+ T cells sorted from blood. Subset specified: CD45RA-negative fraction. CDR3 sequence (DNA): TGTGCCTGGAGTTGGTGGGGCACAGATACGCAGTATTTT. Residues: CAWSWWGTDTQYF.